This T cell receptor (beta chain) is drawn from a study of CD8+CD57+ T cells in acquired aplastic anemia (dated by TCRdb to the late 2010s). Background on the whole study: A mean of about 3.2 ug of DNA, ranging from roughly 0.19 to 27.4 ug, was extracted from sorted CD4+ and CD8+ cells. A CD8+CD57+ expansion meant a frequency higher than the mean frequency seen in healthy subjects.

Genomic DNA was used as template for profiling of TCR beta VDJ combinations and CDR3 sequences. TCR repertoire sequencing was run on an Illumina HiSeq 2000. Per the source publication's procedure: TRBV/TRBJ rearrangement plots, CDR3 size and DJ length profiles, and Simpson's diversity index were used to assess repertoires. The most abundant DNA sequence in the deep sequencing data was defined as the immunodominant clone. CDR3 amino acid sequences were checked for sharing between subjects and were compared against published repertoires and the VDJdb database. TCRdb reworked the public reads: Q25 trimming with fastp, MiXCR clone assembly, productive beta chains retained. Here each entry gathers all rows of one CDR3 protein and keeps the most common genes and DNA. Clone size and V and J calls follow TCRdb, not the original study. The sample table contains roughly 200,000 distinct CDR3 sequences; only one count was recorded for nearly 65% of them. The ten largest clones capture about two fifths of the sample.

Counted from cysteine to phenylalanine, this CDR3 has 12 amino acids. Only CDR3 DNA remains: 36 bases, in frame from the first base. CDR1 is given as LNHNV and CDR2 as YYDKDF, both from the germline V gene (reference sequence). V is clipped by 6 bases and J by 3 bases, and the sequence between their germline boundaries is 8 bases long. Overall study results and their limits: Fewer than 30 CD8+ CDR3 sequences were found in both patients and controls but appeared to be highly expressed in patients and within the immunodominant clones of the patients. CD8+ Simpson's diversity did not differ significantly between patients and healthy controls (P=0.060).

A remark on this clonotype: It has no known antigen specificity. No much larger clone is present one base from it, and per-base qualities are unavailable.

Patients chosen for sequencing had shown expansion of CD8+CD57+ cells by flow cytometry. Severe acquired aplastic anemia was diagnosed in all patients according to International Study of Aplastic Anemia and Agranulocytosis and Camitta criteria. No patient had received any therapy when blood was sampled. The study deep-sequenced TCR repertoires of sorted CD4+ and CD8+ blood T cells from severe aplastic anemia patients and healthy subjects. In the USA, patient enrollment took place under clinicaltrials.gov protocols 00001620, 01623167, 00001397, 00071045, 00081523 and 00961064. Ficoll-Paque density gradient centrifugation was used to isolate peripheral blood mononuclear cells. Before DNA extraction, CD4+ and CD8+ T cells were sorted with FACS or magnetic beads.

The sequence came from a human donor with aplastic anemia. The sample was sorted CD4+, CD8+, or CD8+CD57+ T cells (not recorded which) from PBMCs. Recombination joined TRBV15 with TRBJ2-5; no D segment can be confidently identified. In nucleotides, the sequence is TGTGCCACCAGGAGCGAGGAAGAGACCCAGTACTTC. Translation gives CATRSEEETQYF.